This T cell receptor (beta chain) is drawn from a study of monozygotic twins with cystic fibrosis. As for this clone: What it binds is unknown.

CDR1 and CDR2 (germline): GTSNPN, SVGIG (reference sequence). The germline V and J ends were trimmed by 5 bases and 7 bases, with 6 bases remaining between them. The CDR3 runs to 10 residues. Clones were sequenced by immunoSEQ multiplex PCR, and TCRdb holds only the in-frame ones, with some missing. The table records tens of thousands of clones, about 83% of them present only once. Study observations and caveats: Median Simpson clonality of 0.0095 suggested naive T cells predominated. J usage was most co-twin-similar in 8 of 16 pairs, V in 13.

Sequenced: blood. V is TRBV30 and J is TRBJ2-1; D gene unclear. The TCR was taken from a woman younger than 45 with cystic fibrosis. The chain's CDR3 is CAWGQNEQFF. In DNA, the CDR3 is TGTGCCTGGGGCCAAAATGAGCAGTTCTTC.